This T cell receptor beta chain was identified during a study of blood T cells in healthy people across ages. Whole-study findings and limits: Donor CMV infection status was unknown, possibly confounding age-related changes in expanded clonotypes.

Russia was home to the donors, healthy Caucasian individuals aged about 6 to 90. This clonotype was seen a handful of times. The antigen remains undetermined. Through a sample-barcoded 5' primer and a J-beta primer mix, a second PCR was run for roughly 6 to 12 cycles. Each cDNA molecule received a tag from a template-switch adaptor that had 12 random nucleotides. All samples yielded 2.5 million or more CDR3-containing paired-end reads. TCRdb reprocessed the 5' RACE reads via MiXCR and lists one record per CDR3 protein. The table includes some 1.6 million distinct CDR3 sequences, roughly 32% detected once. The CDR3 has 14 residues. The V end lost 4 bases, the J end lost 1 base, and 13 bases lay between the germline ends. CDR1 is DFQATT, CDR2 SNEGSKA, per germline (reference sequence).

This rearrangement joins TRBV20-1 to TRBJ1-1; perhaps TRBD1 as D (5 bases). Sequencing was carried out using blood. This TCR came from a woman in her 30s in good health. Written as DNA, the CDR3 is TGCAGTGCTATATTTGGGGCCCGGAACACTGAAGCTTTCTTT. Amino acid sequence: CSAIFGARNTEAFF.